This entry describes one TCR beta chain. Its antigen is still unknown. The data are from a study of Ad26.COV2.S vaccination and SARS-CoV-2 variants. Study conclusions and caveats: Relative to placebo recipients, vaccine recipients exhibited elevated spike-specific TCR breadth. For non-spike TCRs, breadth in vaccine recipients resembled that in placebo recipients.

Germline values: CDR1 SGHRS, CDR2 YFSETQ. Trimming left V 5 bases short and J 7 bases short, with 9 bases between. This CDR3 comprises 11 residues. Treatment reported: roughly 20 received Ad26.COV2.S at low or high dose, single or two shots; roughly five received placebo; per-sample allocation not given. Day 63 after the first vaccine or placebo injection was the time point for sampling. Libraries were prepared by immunoSEQ multiplex PCR; TCRdb keeps only in-frame clonotypes and omits some of them. Seen here are a few hundred thousand clones, roughly 85% observed once, and the top ten hold 7% to 9.5%.

The receptor's source is a person aged 18-65 years who received the Ad26.COV2.S COVID-19 vaccine or a placebo. This sample comprised peripheral blood, obtained in a trial of Ad26.COV2.S vaccine versus placebo. J is TRBJ1-2 and V is TRBV5-1, with unresolved D. Here the CDR3 reads CASRGMGGYTF. The CDR3 DNA sequence: TGCGCCAGCAGGGGGATGGGTGGCTACACCTTC.